These 10 T cell receptor beta chains were all obtained from the same sample, sequenced in a study of blood T cell repertoires in COVID-19. This table comes from immunoSEQ multiplex PCR, and its TCRdb copy is limited to in-frame clones, with some not included. The sample yields about 230,000 clones, under 90% seen once. Sequencing was done on a sample of PBMCs or T cells enriched from blood (not recorded which). The receptors shown here come from a man aged 18 to 30 who had recovered from COVID-19.

About this clone itself: The sample carries other DNA sequences with the same CDR3. The V gene is TRBV7-9, the J gene TRBJ1-1; D not resolved. The V gene's germline CDR1 is SEHNR and CDR2 FQNEAQ (reference sequence). The CDR3 runs 12 residues. Trimming removed 3 bases from V and 5 bases from J, with 7 bases in between. As DNA, the CDR3 is TGTGCCAGCAGCTTGGCCCCAACTGAAGCTTTCTTT. It yields the protein CASSLAPTEAFF.

This clone has more than one count but fewer than ten. The chain combines TRBV10-1 with TRBJ2-1; D possibly corresponds to TRBD2 (5 bases). Germline assignment: CDR1 WNHNN and CDR2 SYGVQD (reference sequence). This CDR3 has 12 amino acids. With 3 bases removed from V and 12 bases from J, the gap between germline ends came to 12 bases. Here the CDR3 DNA reads TGCGCCAGCAGTGACCCTGGCGGAGGGCAGTTCTTC. Residues: CASSDPGGGQFF.

The J gene is TRBJ2-1, the V gene TRBV14; TRBD2 is a possible D gene (13 bases). This CDR3 contains 24 residues. The germline gives CDR1 SGHDN, CDR2 FVKESK. With 4 bases removed from V and 5 bases from J, the gap between germline ends came to 42 bases. CDR3 coding DNA: TGTGCCAGCAGCCGCCACCTGGGACAGGGGGCAAGTCCCGGGACTAGCGGGAAGGACAATGAGCAGTTCTTC. This translates into CASSRHLGQGASPGTSGKDNEQFF.

This clone was detected only once. The chain joins TRBV11-2 to TRBJ2-1; D is undetermined. CDR1 and CDR2 (germline): SGHAT, FQNNGV. The V end lost 1 base, the J end lost 1 base, and 14 bases lay between the germline ends. This CDR3 is 17 amino acids long. CDR3 sequence (DNA): TGTGCCAGCAGCTTAGCCCGGAAGGCCAGGTCCTACAATGAGCAGTTCTTC. Residues: CASSLARKARSYNEQFF.

The V call is TRBV7-9, the J call TRBJ2-7, with a possible D match to TRBD1 (5 bases). The germline V gene has CDR1 SEHNR and CDR2 FQNEAQ (reference sequence). The V end was cut by 3 bases, the J end by 1 base, with 13 bases between. The CDR3 spans 15 residues. The CDR3 loop reads CASSLATGFSYEQYF. CDR3 DNA: TGTGCCAGCAGCTTGGCCACAGGATTTTCCTACGAGCAGTACTTC. The full variable domain, its missing parts supplied by reference TRBV7-9 and TRBJ2-7, is DTGVSQNPRHKITKRGQNVTFRCDPISEHNRLYWYRQTLGQGPEFLTYFQNEAQLEKSRLLSDRFSAERPKGSFSTLEIQRTEQGDSAMYLCASSLATGFSYEQYFGPGTRLTVT.

J is TRBJ1-1 and V is TRBV19, with D possibly TRBD1 on 6 matching bases. The germline V gene encodes CDR1 LNHDA and CDR2 SQIVND (reference sequence). The ends were cut back, 6 bases at V and 7 bases at J, with 12 bases in the middle. The length of the CDR3 is 12 residues. CDR3 residues: CASSRQAHEAFF. The CDR3 nucleotides read TGTGCCAGTAGCAGACAGGCCCATGAAGCTTTCTTT.

This clone has a single count. The V and J genes are TRBV7-8 and TRBJ1-1; D is unresolved. This CDR3 region has 13 residues. Trimming took off 1 base at V and 4 bases at J, with 7 bases between the two ends. CDR1 and CDR2 from the germline V gene are SGHVS and FQNEAQ. CDR3 residues: CASSLVEITEAFF. For the CDR3, the DNA is TGTGCCAGCAGCTTAGTGGAGATCACTGAAGCTTTCTTT.

This clone came up a few times. This sequence joins TRBV28 and TRBJ1-6, with D possibly TRBD1 on 5 matching bases. Trimming stripped 6 bases from V and 7 bases from J, with 16 bases between. The CDR3 has 15 residues. The V gene's germline CDR1 is MDHEN and CDR2 SYDVKM. The CDR3 here is CASSLNRPGNSPLHF. The CDR3 nucleotides are TGTGCCAGCAGCCTAAACAGACCAGGGAATTCACCCCTCCACTTT. Looking up the rest from reference TRBV28 and TRBJ1-6 gives the full variable domain: DVKVTQSSRYLVKRTGEKVFLECVQDMDHENMFWYRQDPGLGLRLIYFSYDVKMKEKGDIPEGYSVSREKKERFSLILESASTNQTSMYLCASSLNRPGNSPLHFGNGTRLTVT.

This clone was found once. The chain recombines TRBV25-1 with TRBJ2-7, with TRBD2 matching 9 bases. J was trimmed by 6 bases and V by 5 bases; bases with no gene match: 11. The CDR3 contains 15 residues. CDR1 and CDR2 from the germline V gene are MGHDK and SYGVNS. In DNA form, the CDR3 reads TGTGCCAGCAGTCCTTGGACAGCGGGAGGTCGCGAGCAGTACTTC. Translated, it gives CASSPWTAGGREQYF.

The V call is TRBV18, the J call TRBJ1-6; 9 bases are a match to TRBD1. CDR1 is KGHSH, CDR2 LQKENI, per germline. After removal of 1 base from V and 8 bases from J, the junction contained 0 bases not matched to a gene. CDR3 length equals 14 residues. In DNA form, the CDR3 reads TGTGCCAGCTCACCACGGGACAGGGATTCACCCCTCCACTTT. This codes for CASSPRDRDSPLHF.